A single sample is the source of the 21 T cell receptor delta chains below, sequenced in a study of gamma-delta T cells after stem cell transplantation. TCRdb re-called the RT-PCR reads via CATT. The sample lists over 7,500 delta-chain clones; just over 14% were seen once. The sequenced sample was gamma-delta T cells. The receptors come from a human donor. It is not recorded whose cells these are; they may come from a transplant donor.

In its sample, this clone ranks as medium-sized. V is TRDV1 and J is TRDJ1; tentatively, D is TRDD2 (5 bases). Germline V gene lookup returns CDR1 TSWWSYY and CDR2 QGS. The length of the CDR3 is 16 residues. V was clipped by 2 bases and J by 0 bases, with 13 bases between them. The CDR3 bases are TGTGCTCTTGGGGAAGCCTTCTCGGGTGACACCGATAAACTCATCTTT. This codes for CALGEAFSGDTDKLIF.

This chain joins TRDV1 and TRDJ1, with 12 bases that match TRDD3. V was pared by 0 bases and J by 4 bases, with 9 bases of the junction left unmatched. The CDR3 has 18 amino acids. Germline CDR1 is TSWWSYY and CDR2 is QGS. The CDR3 DNA reads as TGTGCTCTTGGGGAACTTCCGTACTGGGGGATACATCTCGATAAACTCATCTTT. Encoded protein: CALGELPYWGIHLDKLIF.

A note on this clone: An end of the junction differs from the germline gene, which may be a read error. At the DNA level, this CDR3 is encoded by other sequences in the same sample as well. This rearrangement joins TRDV1 to TRDJ1; 9 nucleotides agree with TRDD3. Per germline, CDR1 TSWWSYY and CDR2 QGS. The CDR3 length is 19 residues. The CDR3 coding sequence is TGCGCTCTTGGGATCTCCATTTCCTACCTTACTGGGGGAGCCGATAAACTCATCTTT. It encodes CALGISISYLTGGADKLIF.

This clone came up a few times. A much more abundant neighbour one base away suggests this may be a read error. This CDR3 is also generated by other DNA sequences in the sample. This chain joins TRDV2 and TRDJ1; no reliable D call. The CDR3 contains 13 residues. Trimming pared 1 base from V and 0 bases from J, leaving 5 bases between. The germline V gene encodes CDR1 GEAIGNYY and CDR2 EKD. Here the CDR3 reads CACDTYDTDKLIF. The CDR3 coding sequence is TGTGCCTGTGACACTTATGACACCGATAAACTCATCTTT.

This clone has a handful of counts. The CDR3 DNA reads as TGTGCTCTTGGGGAATACGCAGTAGACACCGATAAACTCATCTTT. Protein: CALGEYAVDTDKLIF. The chain is built from TRDV1 and TRDJ1, with unresolved D. This CDR3 has 15 residues. V lost 2 bases to trimming and J lost 0 bases, with 10 bases between them. Per the germline V gene, CDR1 is TSWWSYY and CDR2 is QGS.

The rearrangement links TRDV1 to TRDJ2; 8 nucleotides align to TRDD2. J gave up 9 bases and V 5 bases, and 23 bases lay outside the gene matches. The CDR3 runs to 19 residues. From germline, CDR1 is TSWWSYY and CDR2 QGS. CDR3 protein: CALGLPPKAFLNGGTQLFF. The CDR3, as DNA: TGTGCTCTTGGGTTACCTCCGAAGGCCTTCCTAAACGGCGGAACACAACTCTTCTTT.

This clone qualifies as medium-sized (0.01 to 0.1%). The V gene is TRDV1, the J gene TRDJ1; no reliable D call. The V end lost 2 bases, the J end lost 0 bases, and 13 bases lay between the germline ends. Germline V gives CDR1 TSWWSYY, CDR2 QGS. This CDR3 comprises 16 residues. CDR3 in amino acids: CALGESGQGNTDKLIF. The DNA of the CDR3 is TGTGCTCTTGGGGAATCAGGGCAGGGCAACACCGATAAACTCATCTTT.

This clone was detected only a few times. V gene TRDV3 combines with J gene TRDJ1; 9 nucleotides align to TRDD3. Germline CDR1 and CDR2: TVYSNPD and GDNSRS (reference sequence). V lost 3 bases, J lost 2 bases, and 13 bases stayed unmatched. CDR3 length equals 16 residues. The CDR3 is CALRFHWGKETDKLIF. CDR3 sequence (DNA): TGTGCCTTACGTTTCCACTGGGGGAAAGAGACCGATAAACTCATCTTT.

By share, this clone ranks as medium-sized (0.01 to 0.1%). The chain is built from TRDV1 and TRDJ4; no reliable D call. Per the germline V gene, CDR1 is TSWWSYY and CDR2 is QGS. There are 15 residues in the CDR3. Trimming removed 3 bases at V and 0 bases at J, with 14 bases between. Here the CDR3 DNA reads TGTGCTCTTGGGGAGAACGCGCTCCCTACCAGACCCCTGATCTTT. Translation: CALGENALPTRPLIF.

This clone was recorded a few times. This chain joins TRDV1 and TRDJ1, with 11 bases aligning to TRDD3. V gave up 3 bases and J gave up 1 base; unmatched junction bases: 7. CDR3 length: 17 residues. Germline assignment: CDR1 TSWWSYY and CDR2 QGS. The CDR3 loop is CALGDLRLGDITDKLIF. The CDR3 nucleotides are TGTGCTCTTGGGGATTTAAGACTGGGGGATATCACCGATAAACTCATCTTT.

The DNA of the CDR3 is TGTGCTCTTGGGGAACCGTATCCTGGTCGACTCATCTTT. Its translation: CALGEPYPGRLIF. V is TRDV1 and J is TRDJ1; no definite D call. The CDR3 extends over 13 amino acids. The V gene's germline CDR1 is TSWWSYY and CDR2 QGS. With 1 base removed from V and 10 bases from J, the gap between germline ends came to 13 bases.

In the case of this clone: A far more abundant clone sits one base away, making this likely a read error. The gene calls are TRDV2 and TRDJ1; 8 bases match TRDD3. The CDR3 loop spans 15 amino acids. J was trimmed by 2 bases and V by 1 base; bases with no gene match: 5. CDR1 and CDR2 from the germline V gene are GEAIGNYY and EKD. The CDR3 DNA sequence: TGTGCCTGTGACACACTGGGGGCCTCTACCGATAAACTCATCTTT. It encodes CACDTLGASTDKLIF.

The chain has TRDV1 and TRDJ1, with 7 nucleotides matching TRDD2. The J segment lost 0 bases and the V segment lost 3 bases, leaving 16 bases of the junction unmatched. The CDR3 totals 19 residues. Germline V gives CDR1 TSWWSYY, CDR2 QGS. CDR3 coding DNA: TGTGCTCTTGGGGATGCTTTCCTACGTCCTACTGGCAACACCGATAAACTCATCTTT. Its protein product is CALGDAFLRPTGNTDKLIF.

This clone was counted between two and nine times. This chain connects TRDV1 to TRDJ1; possibly TRDD2 or TRDD3 for D (5 bases each). Germline CDR1 TSWWSYY, CDR2 QGS. V lost 2 bases, J lost 0 bases, and 31 bases lay in between. The CDR3 loop spans 22 amino acids. CDR3 residues: CALGERAYVFGTRTGYTDKLIF. CDR3 sequence (DNA): TGTGCTCTTGGGGAAAGAGCCTACGTTTTTGGGACCCGTACTGGTTACACCGATAAACTCATCTTT.

This clone has only a few counts. It may be a read error: a sequence one base away is much more abundant. V and J are TRDV2 and TRDJ1; 8 nucleotides line up with TRDD3. The CDR3 runs 18 residues. From germline, CDR1 is GEAIGNYY and CDR2 EKD. The CDR3 region has the DNA TGTGCCTGTGACCTCGGTTTTCGTGGGATACGCAACACCGATAAACCCATCTTT. Translating gives CACDLGFRGIRNTDKPIF.

There are a few counts of this clone. V gene TRDV1 combines with J gene TRDJ1; possibly TRDD3 for D (10 bases). CDR1 is TSWWSYY and CDR2 is QGS in the germline V gene. The CDR3 runs to 28 residues. The V end lost 0 bases, the J end lost 0 bases, and 47 bases lay between the germline ends. For the CDR3, the DNA is TGTGCTCTTGGGGAACTTGGGGTAAACCTCCCGTCCTTCCTACGTACTGGGGGATGGGTGTGGTACACCGATAAACTCATCTTT. The encoded protein is CALGELGVNLPSFLRTGGWVWYTDKLIF.

In the case of this clone: A read error is the likely source, as a far larger clone sits one nucleotide away. Additional DNA sequences in this sample encode the identical CDR3. J is TRDJ2 and V is TRDV2, with D maybe TRDD3 (5 bases). Trimming removed 0 bases at V and 14 bases at J, with 15 bases between. The germline CDR1 and CDR2 sequences are GEAIGNYY and EKD. There are 13 residues in the CDR3. The CDR3 coding sequence is TGTGCCTGTGACACCTGGGGCACACCATGGCTCTTCTTT. This translates into CACDTWGTPWLFF.

This clone qualifies as medium-sized (0.01 to 0.1%). This chain joins TRDV2 and TRDJ3; D unresolved. CDR1 and CDR2 (germline): GEAIGNYY, EKD. The V end lost 3 bases, the J end lost 0 bases, and 14 bases lay between the germline ends. This CDR3 region has 18 residues. CDR3 sequence: CACDEASAPSWDTRQMFF. DNA for the CDR3: TGTGCCTGTGACGAAGCCTCTGCGCCCTCCTGGGACACCCGACAGATGTTTTTC.

The chain combines TRDV1 with TRDJ1; 11 nucleotides align to TRDD3. Losses at the gene ends were 3 bases for V and 2 bases for J; bases not matched to a gene: 14. CDR3 length: 19 residues. Germline V gene data show CDR1 as TSWWSYY and CDR2 as QGS. CDR3 region: CALGDHMYWGIRGTDKLIF. In DNA, the CDR3 is TGTGCTCTTGGGGACCACATGTACTGGGGGATAAGAGGGACCGATAAACTCATCTTT.

J is TRDJ3 and V is TRDV2, with 9 bases that match TRDD3. Looked up from germline, CDR1 is GEAIGNYY and CDR2 is EKD. The CDR3 sequence is 20 residues long. Germline trimming cut 0 bases from V and 2 bases from J; bases unmatched to any gene: 10. Written as DNA, the CDR3 is TGTGCCTGTGACACCGGGGGGATACACACCCCCCCCTGGGACACCCGACAGATGTTTTTC. Its protein product is CACDTGGIHTPPWDTRQMFF.

By proportion, this clone is medium-sized. Other DNA sequences from this sample encode an identical CDR3 as well. The chain uses TRDV2 and TRDJ3, with D hard to call. V was pared by 6 bases and J by 0 bases, with 8 bases between. CDR1 is GEAIGNYY, CDR2 EKD, per germline. The CDR3 has 15 residues. CDR3 DNA sequence: TGTGCCTGTTCTACACGCTCCTGGGACACCCGACAGATGTTTTTC. Translating it yields CACSTRSWDTRQMFF.